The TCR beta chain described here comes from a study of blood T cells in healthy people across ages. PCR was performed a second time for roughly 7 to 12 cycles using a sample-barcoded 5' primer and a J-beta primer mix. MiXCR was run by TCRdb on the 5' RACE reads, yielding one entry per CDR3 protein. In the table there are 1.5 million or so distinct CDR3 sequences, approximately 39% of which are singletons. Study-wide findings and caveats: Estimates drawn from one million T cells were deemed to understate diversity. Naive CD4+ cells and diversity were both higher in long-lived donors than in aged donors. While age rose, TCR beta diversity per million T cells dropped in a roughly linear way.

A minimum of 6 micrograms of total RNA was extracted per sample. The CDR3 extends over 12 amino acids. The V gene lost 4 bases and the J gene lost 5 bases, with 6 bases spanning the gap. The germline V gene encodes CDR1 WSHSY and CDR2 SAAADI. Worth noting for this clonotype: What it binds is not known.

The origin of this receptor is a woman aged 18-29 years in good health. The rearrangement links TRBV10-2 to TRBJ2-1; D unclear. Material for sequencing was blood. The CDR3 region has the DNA TGCGCCAGCAGTGCTCAGAACAATGAGCAGTTCTTC. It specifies CASSAQNNEQFF.